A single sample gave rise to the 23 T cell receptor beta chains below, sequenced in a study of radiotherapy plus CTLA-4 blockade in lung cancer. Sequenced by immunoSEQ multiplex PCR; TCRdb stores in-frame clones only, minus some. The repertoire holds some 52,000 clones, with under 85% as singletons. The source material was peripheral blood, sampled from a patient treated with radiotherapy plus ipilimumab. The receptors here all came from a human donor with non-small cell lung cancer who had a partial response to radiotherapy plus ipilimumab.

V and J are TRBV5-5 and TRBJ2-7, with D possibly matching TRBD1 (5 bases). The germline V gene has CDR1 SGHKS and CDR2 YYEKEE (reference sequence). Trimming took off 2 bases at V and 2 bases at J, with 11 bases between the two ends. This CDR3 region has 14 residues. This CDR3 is CASSFDRAPYEQYF. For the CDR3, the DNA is TGTGCCAGCAGCTTTGACAGAGCACCCTACGAGCAGTACTTC.

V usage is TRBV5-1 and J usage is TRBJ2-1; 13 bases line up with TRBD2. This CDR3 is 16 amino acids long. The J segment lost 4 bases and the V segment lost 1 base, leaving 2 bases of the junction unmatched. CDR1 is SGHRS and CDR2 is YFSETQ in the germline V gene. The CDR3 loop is CASSLRTSGGYNEQFF. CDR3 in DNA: TGCGCCAGCAGCTTGAGGACTAGCGGGGGTTACAATGAGCAGTTCTTC.

This CDR3 reads CASSPRSGTGYETQYF. Here the CDR3 DNA reads TGCGCCAGCAGCCCGCGTTCCGGGACAGGGTACGAGACCCAGTACTTC. The V call is TRBV5-1, the J call TRBJ2-5; 9 bases align to TRBD1. Germline CDR1 SGHRS, CDR2 YFSETQ. The CDR3 spans 16 residues. V dropped 4 bases and J dropped 5; count of bases not matched to a gene: 12.

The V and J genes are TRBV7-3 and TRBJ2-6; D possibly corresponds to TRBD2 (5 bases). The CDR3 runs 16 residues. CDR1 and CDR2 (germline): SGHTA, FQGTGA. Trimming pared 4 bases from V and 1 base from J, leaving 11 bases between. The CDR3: CASSSPPGSGANVLTF. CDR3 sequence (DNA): TGTGCCAGCAGCTCCCCCCCGGGATCTGGGGCCAACGTCCTGACTTTC.

The CDR3 sequence is CASSQGQGGYTQYF. Here the CDR3 DNA reads TGTGCCAGCAGCCAGGGACAGGGGGGATATACGCAGTATTTT. The chain uses TRBV14 and TRBJ2-3, with 11 bases identical to TRBD1. Unmatched junction bases numbered 3, after V lost 3 bases and J lost 7 bases. CDR1 and CDR2 from the germline V gene are SGHDN and FVKESK. This CDR3 comprises 14 residues. Full variable domain (remainder filled in from reference TRBV14 and TRBJ2-3): EAGVTQFPSHSVIEKGQTVTLRCDPISGHDNLYWYRRVMGKEIKFLLHFVKESKQDESGMPNNRFLAERTGGTYSTLKVQPAELEDSGVYFCASSQGQGGYTQYFGPGTRLTVL.

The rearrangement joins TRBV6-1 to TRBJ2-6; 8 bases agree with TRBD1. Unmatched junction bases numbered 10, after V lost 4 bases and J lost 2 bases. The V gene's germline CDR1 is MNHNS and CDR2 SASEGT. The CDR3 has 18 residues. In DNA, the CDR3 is TGTGCCAGCAGTGCCCCCGGGACAGGCTCCCCTGGGGCCAACGTCCTGACTTTC. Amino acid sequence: CASSAPGTGSPGANVLTF.

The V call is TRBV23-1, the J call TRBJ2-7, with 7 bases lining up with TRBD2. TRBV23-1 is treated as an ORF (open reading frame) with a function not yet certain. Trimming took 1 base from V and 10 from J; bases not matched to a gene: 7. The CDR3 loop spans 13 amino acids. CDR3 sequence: CASSQYGRQRQYF. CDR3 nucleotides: TGCGCCAGCAGTCAATACGGGAGGCAGAGACAGTACTTC.

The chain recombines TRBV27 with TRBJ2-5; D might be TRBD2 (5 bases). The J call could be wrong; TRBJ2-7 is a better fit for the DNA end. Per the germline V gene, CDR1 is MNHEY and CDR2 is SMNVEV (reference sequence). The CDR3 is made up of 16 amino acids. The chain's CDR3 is CASKGPTPFGGGEQYF. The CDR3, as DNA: TGTGCCAGCAAAGGACCAACACCCTTCGGAGGAGGCGAGCAGTACTTC.

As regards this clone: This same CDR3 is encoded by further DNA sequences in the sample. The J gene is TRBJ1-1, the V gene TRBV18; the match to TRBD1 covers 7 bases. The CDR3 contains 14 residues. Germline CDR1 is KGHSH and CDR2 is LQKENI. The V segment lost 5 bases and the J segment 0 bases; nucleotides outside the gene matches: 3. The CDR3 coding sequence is TGTGCCAGCTCATCGACAGGGATGAACACTGAAGCTTTCTTT. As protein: CASSSTGMNTEAFF.

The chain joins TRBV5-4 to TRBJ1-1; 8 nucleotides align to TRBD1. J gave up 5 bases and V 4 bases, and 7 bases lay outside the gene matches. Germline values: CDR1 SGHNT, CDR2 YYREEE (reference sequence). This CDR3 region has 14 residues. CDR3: CASSGTRTGTEAFF. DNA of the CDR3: TGTGCCAGCAGCGGGACGCGGACAGGGACTGAAGCTTTCTTT.

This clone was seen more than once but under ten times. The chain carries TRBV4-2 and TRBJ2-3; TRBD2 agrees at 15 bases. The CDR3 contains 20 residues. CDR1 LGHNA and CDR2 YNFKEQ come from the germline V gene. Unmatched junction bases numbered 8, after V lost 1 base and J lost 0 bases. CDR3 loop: CASSQAGLAGGSPSTDTQYF. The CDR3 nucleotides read TGTGCCAGCAGCCAAGCGGGACTAGCGGGGGGATCACCTAGCACAGATACGCAGTATTTT.

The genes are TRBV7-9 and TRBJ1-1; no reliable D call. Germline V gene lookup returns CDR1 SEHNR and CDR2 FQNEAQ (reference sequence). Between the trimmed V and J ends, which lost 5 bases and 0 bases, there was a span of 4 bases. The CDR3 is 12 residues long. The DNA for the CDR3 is TGTGCCAGCAGCGGAGTGAACACTGAAGCTTTCTTT. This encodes CASSGVNTEAFF.

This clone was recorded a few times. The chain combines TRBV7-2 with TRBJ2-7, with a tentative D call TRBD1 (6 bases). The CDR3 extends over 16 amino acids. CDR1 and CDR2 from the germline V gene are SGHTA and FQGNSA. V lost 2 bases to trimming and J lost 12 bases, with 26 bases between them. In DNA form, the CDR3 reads TGTGCCAGCAGCTTAAGCCCAGGGACATCTGCTGATCCCTGGTACTTC. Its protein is CASSLSPGTSADPWYF.

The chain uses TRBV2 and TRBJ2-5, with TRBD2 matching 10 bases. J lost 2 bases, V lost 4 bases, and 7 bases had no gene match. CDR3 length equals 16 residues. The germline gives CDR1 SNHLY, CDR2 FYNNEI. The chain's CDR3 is CASSGGERGGQETQYF. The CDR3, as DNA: TGTGCCAGCAGTGGGGGAGAGCGGGGGGGTCAAGAGACCCAGTACTTC.

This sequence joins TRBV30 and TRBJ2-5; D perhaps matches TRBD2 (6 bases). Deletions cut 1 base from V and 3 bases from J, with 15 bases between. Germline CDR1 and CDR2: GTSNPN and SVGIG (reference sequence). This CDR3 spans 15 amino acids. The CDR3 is CAWSDYGLLEETQYF. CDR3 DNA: TGTGCCTGGAGTGACTATGGACTACTCGAAGAGACCCAGTACTTC.

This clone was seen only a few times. CDR3 region: CASSSPGGSAEAFF. CDR3 DNA: TGTGCCAGCAGCTCCCCTGGTGGAAGCGCTGAAGCTTTCTTT. This chain connects TRBV7-3 to TRBJ1-1; no reliable D call. V was clipped by 4 bases and J by 6 bases, with 15 bases between them. The CDR3 is 14 residues long. CDR1 is SGHTA and CDR2 is FQGTGA in the germline V gene.

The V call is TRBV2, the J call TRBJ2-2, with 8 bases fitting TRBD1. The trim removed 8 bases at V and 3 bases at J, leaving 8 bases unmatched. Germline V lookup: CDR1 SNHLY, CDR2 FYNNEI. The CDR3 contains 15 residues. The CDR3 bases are TGTGCCAGCTCAGGGGGCGCTCTGGACACCGGGGAGCTGTTTTTT. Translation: CASSGGALDTGELFF.

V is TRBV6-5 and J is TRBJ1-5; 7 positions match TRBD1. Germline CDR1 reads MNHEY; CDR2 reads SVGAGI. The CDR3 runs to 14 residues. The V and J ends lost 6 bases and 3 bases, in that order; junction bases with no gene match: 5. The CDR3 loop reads CASSQDRSNQPQHF. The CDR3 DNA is TGTGCCAGCAGCCAGGACAGGTCCAATCAGCCCCAGCATTTT.

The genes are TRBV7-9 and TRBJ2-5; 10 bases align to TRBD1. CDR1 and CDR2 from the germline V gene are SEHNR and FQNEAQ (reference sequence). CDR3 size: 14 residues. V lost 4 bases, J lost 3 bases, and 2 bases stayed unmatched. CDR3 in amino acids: CASSSDRGEETQYF. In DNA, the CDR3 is TGTGCCAGCAGCTCGGACAGGGGGGAAGAGACCCAGTACTTC.

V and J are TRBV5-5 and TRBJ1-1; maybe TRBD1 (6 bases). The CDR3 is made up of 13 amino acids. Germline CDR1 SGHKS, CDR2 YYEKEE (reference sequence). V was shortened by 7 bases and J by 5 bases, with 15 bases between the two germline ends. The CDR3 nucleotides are TGTGCCAGCGGTCGAGGGGGGGAGACTGAAGCTTTCTTT. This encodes CASGRGGETEAFF.

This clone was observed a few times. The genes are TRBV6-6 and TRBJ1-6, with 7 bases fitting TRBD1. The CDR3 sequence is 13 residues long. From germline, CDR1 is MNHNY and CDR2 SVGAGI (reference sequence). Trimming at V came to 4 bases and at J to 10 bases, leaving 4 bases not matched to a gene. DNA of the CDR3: TGTGCCAGCAGTTTTCAGGGGGACTCACCCCTCCACTTT. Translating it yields CASSFQGDSPLHF.

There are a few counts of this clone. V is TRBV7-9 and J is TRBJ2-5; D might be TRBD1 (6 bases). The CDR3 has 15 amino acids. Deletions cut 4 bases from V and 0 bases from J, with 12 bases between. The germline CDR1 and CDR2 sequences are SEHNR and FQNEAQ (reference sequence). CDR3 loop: CASSSGQLYQETQYF. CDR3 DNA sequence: TGTGCCAGCAGCTCGGGACAATTGTACCAAGAGACCCAGTACTTC.

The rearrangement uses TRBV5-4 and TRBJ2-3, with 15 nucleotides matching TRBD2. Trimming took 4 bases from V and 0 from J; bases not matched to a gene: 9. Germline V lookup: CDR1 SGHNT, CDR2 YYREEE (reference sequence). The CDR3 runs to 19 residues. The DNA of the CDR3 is TGTGCCAGCAGCGCCCTTGGGACTAGCGGGGGGCAAAGCACAGATACGCAGTATTTT. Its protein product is CASSALGTSGGQSTDTQYF.